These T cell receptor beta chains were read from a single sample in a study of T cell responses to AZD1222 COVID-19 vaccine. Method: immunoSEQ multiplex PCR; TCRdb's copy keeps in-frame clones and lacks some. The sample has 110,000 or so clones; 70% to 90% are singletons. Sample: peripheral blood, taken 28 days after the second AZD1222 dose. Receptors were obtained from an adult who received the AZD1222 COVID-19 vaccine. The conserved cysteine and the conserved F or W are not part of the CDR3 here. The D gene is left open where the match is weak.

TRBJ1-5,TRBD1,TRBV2,ASIRDRGRTSQH
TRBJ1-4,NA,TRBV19,ASSRLATTNEKLF
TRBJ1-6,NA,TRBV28,ASTQIAGSPLH
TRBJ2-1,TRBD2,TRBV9,ASSVARGGSYNEQF
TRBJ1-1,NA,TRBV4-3,ASSQDRNTEAF
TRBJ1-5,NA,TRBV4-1,ASSLTTGYLQPQH
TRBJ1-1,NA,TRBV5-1,ASRGSTGNTEAF
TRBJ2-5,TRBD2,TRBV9,ASSAGLAGGSLQETQY
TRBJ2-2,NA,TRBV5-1,ASSLAGGPGTGELF
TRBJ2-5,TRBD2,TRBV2,ASSDETSGGAETQY
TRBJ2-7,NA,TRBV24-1,ATSDFRGHEQY
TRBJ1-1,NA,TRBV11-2,ASSLIAGTEAF
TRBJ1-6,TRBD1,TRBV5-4,ASSQPPGQGRGPHLH
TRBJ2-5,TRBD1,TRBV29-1,SVFTGGFLREETQY
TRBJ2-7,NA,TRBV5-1,ASSLETAYEQY
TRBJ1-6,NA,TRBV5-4,ASSLVAGQSSYNSPLH
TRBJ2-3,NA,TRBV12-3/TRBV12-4,ASSLPITDTQY
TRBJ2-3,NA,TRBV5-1,ASSLRPGGEDTQY
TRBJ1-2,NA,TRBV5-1,ASSLGTPNYGYT
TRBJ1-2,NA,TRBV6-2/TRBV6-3,ASSPDGPGAYGYT
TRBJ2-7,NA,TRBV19,ASSIDEGYEQY
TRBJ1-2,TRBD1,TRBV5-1,ASSLVTGDGYT
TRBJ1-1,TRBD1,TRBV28,ASSLTQGVVNTEAF
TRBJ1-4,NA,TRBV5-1,ASSLDLGTNEKLF
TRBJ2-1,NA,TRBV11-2,ASSPLSGQSSYNEQF
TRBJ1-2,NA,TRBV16,ASSQSIGQDSYGYT
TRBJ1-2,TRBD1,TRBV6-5,ASRSGTGNGYT
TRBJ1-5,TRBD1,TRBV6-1,ASSEFGGTGGMAQH
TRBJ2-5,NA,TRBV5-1,ASNLGFQETQY
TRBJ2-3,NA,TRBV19,ASNPTGISDTQY
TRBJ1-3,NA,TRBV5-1,ASSPIGTEGNTIY
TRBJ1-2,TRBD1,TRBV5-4,ASSQGQGPPNYGYT
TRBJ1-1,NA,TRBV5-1,ASHREENTEAF
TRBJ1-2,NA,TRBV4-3,ASSQEGVSNYGYT
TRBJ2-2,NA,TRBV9,ASSEGPEGGELF
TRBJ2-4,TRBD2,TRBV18,ASSPRLAGKNIQY
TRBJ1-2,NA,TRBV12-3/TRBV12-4,ASSEGRTYGYT
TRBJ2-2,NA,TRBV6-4,ASSPTDGDTGELF
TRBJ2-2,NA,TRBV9,ASSPRGSTNTGELF